The clone carrying this T cell receptor beta chain was seen more than once but under ten times. Its antigen is still unknown. This specimen belongs to a study of T and B cells in COVID-19 patients. Study context: Blood was sampled from COVID-19 patients who were either actively infected or recovered. Comorbidities linked to unfavorable COVID-19 outcome were present in about 90% of the 20 active-infection patients.

Trimming at V came to 5 bases and at J to 7 bases, leaving 4 bases not matched to a gene. There are 15 residues in the CDR3. Germline values: CDR1 SGHDT, CDR2 YYEEEE. Each TRB amplification used roughly 220-550 ng of genomic DNA from blood. Findings of the study overall: Highly clonal in active COVID-19, TRB repertoires exceeded healthy-donor diversity and richness at recovery.

TRB rearrangements were amplified by multiplex PCR with BIOMED2 TRB-A/B primers. TCRdb redid the calling of the multiplex PCR reads with MiXCR, one entry per CDR3 protein. The table has 10,000 or so distinct CDR3 sequences, over 25% seen once. The sample was blood. The chain joins TRBV5-6 to TRBJ2-1; 15 positions agree with TRBD2. The sequence derives from a human donor with active COVID-19. CDR3 nucleotides: TGTGCCAGCAGGCTGGGACTAGCGGGGGGAAATGAGCAGTTCTTC. It is translated as CASRLGLAGGNEQFF.